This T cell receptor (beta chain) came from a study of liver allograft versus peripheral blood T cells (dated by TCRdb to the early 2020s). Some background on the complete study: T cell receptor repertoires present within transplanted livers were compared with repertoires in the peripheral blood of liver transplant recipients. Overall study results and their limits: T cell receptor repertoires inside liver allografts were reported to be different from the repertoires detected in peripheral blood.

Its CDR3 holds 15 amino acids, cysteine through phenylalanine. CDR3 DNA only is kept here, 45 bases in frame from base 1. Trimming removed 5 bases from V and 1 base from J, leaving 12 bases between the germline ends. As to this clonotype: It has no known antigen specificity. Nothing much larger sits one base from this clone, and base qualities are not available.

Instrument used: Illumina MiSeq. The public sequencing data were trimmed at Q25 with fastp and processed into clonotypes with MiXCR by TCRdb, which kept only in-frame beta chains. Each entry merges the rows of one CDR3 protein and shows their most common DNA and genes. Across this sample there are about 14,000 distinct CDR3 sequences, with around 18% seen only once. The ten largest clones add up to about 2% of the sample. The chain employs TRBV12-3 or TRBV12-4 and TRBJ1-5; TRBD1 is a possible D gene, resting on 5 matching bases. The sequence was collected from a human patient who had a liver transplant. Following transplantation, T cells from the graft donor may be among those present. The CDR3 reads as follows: CASSTGTVSNQPQHF. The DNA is TGTGCCAGCAGTACCGGGACGGTGAGCAATCAGCCCCAGCATTTT.